This TCR beta chain was recovered during a study of blood T cell repertoires in COVID-19. About the study: Italy, Spain and the United States were the sources of the convalescent and acute COVID-19 samples. In each case, the material was cDNA or gDNA derived from T cells, B-cell-depleted T cells, or PBMCs.

V lost 1 base and J 0 bases, leaving 13 bases between the germline ends. The CDR3 consists of 18 residues. Germline V CDR1 and CDR2: SGHNT, YENEEA. In the original workflow: Nucleated cell counts were estimated from reference gene primer amplification. Some clones are missing from TCRdb's copy, which holds only in-frame ones; the method was immunoSEQ multiplex PCR. That table supplies the V and J calls and clone size; D and trimming were determined from the DNA. The data contain approximately 180,000 clones, approximately 88% of them seen just once; the ten biggest clones take up roughly 1.5%. The sequenced material came from peripheral blood. The genes are TRBV11-3 and TRBJ2-6; a possible D gene is TRBD1 (6 bases). The receptor's source is a woman between 45 and 65 years old with acute or convalescent COVID-19. The CDR3 region has the DNA TGTGCCAGCAGCTTAGTACAGGGCACCAGCTCTGGGGCCAACGTCCTGACTTTC. Protein product: CASSLVQGTSSGANVLTF.